This T cell receptor beta chain emerged from a study of beta chain features in type 1 diabetes. This clone was seen a handful of times. Its antigen remains unidentified. Study-level points and caveats: Shortening of TCRB CDR3s, moderate but significant, appeared in all four CD4+ subsets of Type 1 diabetes patients.

Sequencing targeted expressed TCRB transcripts, as all isolated RNA had been reverse transcribed. The method was immunoSEQ multiplex PCR; TCRdb's version includes in-frame clones alone and lacks a portion of them. The table includes around 120,000 clones, approximately 15% detected once. The CDR3 consists of 13 residues. Germline CDR1 and CDR2: GTSNPN and SVGIG (reference sequence). V dropped 5 bases and J dropped 1; count of bases not matched to a gene: 3. About 120 mL of blood, on average, came from one heparinised draw per donor. Each of the CD4+ naive, central memory, regulatory and stem cell-like memory populations was sorted via CD45RO/CCR7/CD25/CD127/CD95/CD27.

Sequenced: central memory CD4+ T cells from blood. This TCR came from a man aged 18 to 30 with type 1 diabetes. The gene calls are TRBV30 and TRBJ1-1; 8 nucleotides line up with TRBD1. CDR3 sequence reads: CAWEGQANTEAFF. CDR3 nucleotides: TGTGCCTGGGAGGGACAGGCGAACACTGAAGCTTTCTTT.